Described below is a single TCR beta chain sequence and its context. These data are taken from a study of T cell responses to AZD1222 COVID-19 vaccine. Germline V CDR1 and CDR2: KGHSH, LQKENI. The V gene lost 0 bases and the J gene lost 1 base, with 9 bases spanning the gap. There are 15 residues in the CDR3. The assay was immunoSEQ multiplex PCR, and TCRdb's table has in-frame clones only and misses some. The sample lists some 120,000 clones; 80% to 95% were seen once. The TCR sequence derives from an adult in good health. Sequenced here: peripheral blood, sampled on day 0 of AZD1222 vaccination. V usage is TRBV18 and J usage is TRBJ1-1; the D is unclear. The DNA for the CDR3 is TGTGCCAGCTCACCACCTGTCACATGGAACACTGAAGCTTTCTTT. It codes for CASSPPVTWNTEAFF.